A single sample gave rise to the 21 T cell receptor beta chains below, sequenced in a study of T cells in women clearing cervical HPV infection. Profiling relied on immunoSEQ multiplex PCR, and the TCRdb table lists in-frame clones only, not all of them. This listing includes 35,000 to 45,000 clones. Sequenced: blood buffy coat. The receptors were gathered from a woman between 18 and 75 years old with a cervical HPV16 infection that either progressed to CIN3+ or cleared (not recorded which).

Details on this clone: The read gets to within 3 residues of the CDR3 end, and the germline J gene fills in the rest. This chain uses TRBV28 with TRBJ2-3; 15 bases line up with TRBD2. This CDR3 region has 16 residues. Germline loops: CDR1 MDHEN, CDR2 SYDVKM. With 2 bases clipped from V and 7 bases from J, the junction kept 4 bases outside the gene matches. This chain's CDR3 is CASSLGLAGGPNTQYF. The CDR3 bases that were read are TGTGCCAGCAGTTTAGGACTAGCGGGAGGGCCGAATACG.

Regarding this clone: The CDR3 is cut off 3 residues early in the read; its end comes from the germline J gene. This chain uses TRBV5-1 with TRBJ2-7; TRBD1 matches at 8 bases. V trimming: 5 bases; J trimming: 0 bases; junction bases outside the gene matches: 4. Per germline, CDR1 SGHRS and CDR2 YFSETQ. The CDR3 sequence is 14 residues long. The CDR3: CASRTGVSSYEQYF. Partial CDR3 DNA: TGCGCCAGCAGGACAGGGGTTAGCTCCTACGAG.

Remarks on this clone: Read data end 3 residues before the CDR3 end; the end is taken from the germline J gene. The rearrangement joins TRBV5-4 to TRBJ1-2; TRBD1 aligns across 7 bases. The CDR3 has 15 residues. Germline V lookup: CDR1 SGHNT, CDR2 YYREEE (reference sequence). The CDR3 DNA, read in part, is TGTGCCAGCAGCTTGGGACAGGGCGACAATCAGCCC. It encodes CASSLGQGDNQP. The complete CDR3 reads CASSLGQGDNQPYTF.

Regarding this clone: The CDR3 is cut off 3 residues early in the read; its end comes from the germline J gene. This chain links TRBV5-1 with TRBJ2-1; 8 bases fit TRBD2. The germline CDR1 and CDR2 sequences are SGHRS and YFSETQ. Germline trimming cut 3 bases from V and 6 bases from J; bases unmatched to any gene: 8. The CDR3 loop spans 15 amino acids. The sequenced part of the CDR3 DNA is TGCGCCAGCAGCTCGGGACTAGTCGAGGGCAATGAG. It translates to CASSSGLVEGNE. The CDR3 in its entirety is CASSSGLVEGNEQFF.

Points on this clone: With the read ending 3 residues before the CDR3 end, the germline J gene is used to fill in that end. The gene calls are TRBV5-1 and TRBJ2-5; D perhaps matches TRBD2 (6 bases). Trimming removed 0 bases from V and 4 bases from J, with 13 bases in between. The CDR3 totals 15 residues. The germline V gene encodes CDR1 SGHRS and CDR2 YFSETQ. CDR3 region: CASSLAAGFAETQYF. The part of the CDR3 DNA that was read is TGCGCCAGCAGCTTGGCGGCGGGATTCGCAGAGACC.

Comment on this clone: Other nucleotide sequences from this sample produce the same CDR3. The sequenced part of the CDR3 DNA is TGTGCCAGCTCTTCAGGACAGGGGAACACTGAA. Residues: CASSSGQGNTE. The CDR3 in its entirety is CASSSGQGNTEAFF. The genes are TRBV18 and TRBJ1-1; 8 bases are a match to TRBD1. The CDR3 end is not reached by the read, which stops 3 residues before it; the germline J gene fills it in. Per germline, CDR1 KGHSH and CDR2 LQKENI. Losses at the gene ends were 6 bases for V and 1 base for J; bases not matched to a gene: 4. The CDR3 extends over 14 amino acids.

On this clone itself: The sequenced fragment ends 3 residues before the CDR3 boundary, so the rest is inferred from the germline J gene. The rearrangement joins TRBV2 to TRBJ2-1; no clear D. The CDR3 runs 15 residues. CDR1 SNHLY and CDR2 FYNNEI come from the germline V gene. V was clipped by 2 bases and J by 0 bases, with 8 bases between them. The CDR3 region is CASSESLHSYNEQFF. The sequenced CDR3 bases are TGTGCCAGCAGTGAATCACTACACTCCTACAATGAG.

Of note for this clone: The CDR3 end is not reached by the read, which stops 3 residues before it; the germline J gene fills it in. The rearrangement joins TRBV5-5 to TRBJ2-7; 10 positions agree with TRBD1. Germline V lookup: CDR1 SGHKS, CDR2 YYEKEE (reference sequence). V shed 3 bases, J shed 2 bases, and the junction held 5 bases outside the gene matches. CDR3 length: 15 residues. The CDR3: CASSSQDRGTYEQYF. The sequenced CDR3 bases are TGTGCCAGCAGCTCACAGGACAGGGGGACCTACGAG.

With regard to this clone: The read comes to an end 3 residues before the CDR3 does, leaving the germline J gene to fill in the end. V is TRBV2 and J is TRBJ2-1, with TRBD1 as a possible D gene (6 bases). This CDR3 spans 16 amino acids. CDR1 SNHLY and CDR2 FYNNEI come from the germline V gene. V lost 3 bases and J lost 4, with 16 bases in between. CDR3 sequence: CASSDTRQGLYNEQFF. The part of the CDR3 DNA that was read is TGTGCCAGCAGTGACACTAGGCAGGGGCTTTACAATGAG.

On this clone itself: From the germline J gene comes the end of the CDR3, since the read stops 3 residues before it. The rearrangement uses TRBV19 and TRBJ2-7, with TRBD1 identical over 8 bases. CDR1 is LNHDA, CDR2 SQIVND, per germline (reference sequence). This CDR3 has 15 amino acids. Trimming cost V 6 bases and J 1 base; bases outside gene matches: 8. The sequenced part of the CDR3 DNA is TGTGCCAGTAGCCAACAGGGGGTAGGTTCCTACGAG. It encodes CASSQQGVGSYE. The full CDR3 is CASSQQGVGSYEQYF.

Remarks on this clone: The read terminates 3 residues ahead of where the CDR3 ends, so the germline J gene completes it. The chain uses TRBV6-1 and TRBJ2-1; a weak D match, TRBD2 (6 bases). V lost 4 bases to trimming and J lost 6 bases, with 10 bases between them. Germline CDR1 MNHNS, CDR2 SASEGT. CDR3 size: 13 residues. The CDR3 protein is CASSGGLVNEQFF. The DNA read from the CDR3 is TGTGCCAGCAGTGGGGGACTCGTCAATGAG.

CDR3: CASSFSGMITGELFF. The CDR3 DNA, read in part, is TGTGCCAGCAGCTTCTCAGGGATGATTACCGGGGAG. The chain combines TRBV11-2 with TRBJ2-2; weak D call: TRBD1 (5 bases). The read comes to an end 3 residues before the CDR3 does, leaving the germline J gene to fill in the end. The V end lost 3 bases, the J end lost 5 bases, and 13 bases lay between the germline ends. This CDR3 contains 15 residues. Germline V CDR1 and CDR2: SGHAT, FQNNGV.

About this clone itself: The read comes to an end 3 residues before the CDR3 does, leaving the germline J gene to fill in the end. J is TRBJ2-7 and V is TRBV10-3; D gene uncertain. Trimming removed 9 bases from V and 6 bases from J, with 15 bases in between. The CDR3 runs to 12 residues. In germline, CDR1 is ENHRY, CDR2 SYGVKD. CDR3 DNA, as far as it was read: TGTGCCATATCTAGAGATCCGGGCGAG. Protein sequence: CAISRDPGE. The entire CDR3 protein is CAISRDPGEQYF.

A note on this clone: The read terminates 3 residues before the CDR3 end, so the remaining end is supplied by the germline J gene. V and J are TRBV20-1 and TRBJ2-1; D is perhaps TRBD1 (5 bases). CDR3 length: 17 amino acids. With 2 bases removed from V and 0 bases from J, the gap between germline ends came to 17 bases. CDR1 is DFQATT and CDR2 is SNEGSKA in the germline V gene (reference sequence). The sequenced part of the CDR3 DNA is TGCAGTGCTAGACTACCAGACGCGGACATCTCCTACAATGAG. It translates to CSARLPDADISYNE. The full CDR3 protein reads CSARLPDADISYNEQFF.

The CDR3 loop reads CASQGGVGDTQYF. CDR3 DNA (partial): TGTGCCAGTCAAGGGGGAGTGGGAGATACG. The chain links TRBV19 to TRBJ2-3; possible D gene TRBD1, 6 bases. The sequence runs out 3 residues before the end of the CDR3; the remainder is reconstructed from the germline J gene. Germline assignment: CDR1 LNHDA and CDR2 SQIVND (reference sequence). Trimming left V 8 bases short and J 5 bases short, with 14 bases between. The CDR3 totals 13 residues.

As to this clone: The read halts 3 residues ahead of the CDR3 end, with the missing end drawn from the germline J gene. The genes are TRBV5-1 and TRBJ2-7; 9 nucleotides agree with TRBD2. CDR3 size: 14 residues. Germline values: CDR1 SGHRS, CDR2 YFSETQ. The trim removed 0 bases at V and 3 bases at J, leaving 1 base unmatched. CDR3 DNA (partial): TGCGCCAGCAGCTTGGGGCGGGAGGGCTACGAG. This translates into CASSLGREGYE. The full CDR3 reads CASSLGREGYEQYF.

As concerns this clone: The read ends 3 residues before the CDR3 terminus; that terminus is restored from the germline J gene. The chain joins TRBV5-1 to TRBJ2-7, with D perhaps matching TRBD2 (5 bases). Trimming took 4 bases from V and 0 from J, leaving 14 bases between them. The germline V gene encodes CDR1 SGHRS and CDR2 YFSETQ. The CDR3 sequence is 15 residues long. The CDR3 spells CASSPPSGSSYEQYF. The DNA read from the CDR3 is TGCGCCAGCAGCCCACCCAGCGGTAGCTCCTACGAG.

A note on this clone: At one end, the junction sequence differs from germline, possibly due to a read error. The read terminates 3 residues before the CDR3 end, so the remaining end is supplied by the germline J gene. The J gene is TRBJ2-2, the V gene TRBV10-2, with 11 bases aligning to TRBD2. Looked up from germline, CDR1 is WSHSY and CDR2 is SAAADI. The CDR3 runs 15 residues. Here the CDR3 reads CASRLAGGPTGKLFF. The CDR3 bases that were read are TGCGCCAGCAGATTAGCGGGAGGGCCGACCGGGAAG.

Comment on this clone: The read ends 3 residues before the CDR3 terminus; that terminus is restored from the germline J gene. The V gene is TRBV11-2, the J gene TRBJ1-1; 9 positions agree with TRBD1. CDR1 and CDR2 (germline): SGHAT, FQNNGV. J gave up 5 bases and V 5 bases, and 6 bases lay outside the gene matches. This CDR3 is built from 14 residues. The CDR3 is CASSHGTGLTEAFF. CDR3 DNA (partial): TGTGCCAGCAGCCACGGGACAGGGCTTACTGAA.

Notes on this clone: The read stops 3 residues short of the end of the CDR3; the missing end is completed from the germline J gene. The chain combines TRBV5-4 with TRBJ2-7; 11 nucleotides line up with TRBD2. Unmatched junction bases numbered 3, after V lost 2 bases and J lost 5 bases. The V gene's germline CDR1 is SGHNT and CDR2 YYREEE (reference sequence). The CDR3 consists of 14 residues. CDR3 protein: CASSFKLAGDEQYF. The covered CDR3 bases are TGTGCCAGCAGCTTTAAACTAGCGGGAGACGAG.

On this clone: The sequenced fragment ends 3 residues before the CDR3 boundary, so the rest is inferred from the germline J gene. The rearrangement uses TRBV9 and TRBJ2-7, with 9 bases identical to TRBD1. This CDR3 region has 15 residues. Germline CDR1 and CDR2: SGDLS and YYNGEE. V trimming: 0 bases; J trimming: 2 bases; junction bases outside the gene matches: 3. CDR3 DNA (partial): TGTGCCAGCAGCGTAGAGACAGGGGGACCCTACGAG. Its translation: CASSVETGGPYE. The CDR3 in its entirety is CASSVETGGPYEQYF.